This T cell receptor (beta chain) is drawn from a study of blood T cell repertoires in COVID-19. Background on the study: Italy, Spain and the United States were the sources of the convalescent and acute COVID-19 samples. PBMCs, B-cell-depleted T cells, or T cells provided the cDNA or gDNA that made up the material.

The ends lost 5 bases at V and 5 bases at J; junction bases unmatched: 11. The CDR3 has 17 residues. CDR1 KGHDR and CDR2 SFDVKD come from the germline V gene. In the original analysis: Nucleated cell number was recorded as an estimate derived from reference gene primer amplification. Libraries were prepared by immunoSEQ multiplex PCR; TCRdb keeps only in-frame clonotypes and omits some of them. V and J calls and clone size are copied from that table; D and trimming were computed from the DNA. The table has over 100,000 clones, roughly 88% seen once. The sequenced sample was peripheral blood. The chain is built from TRBV24-1 and TRBJ1-4, with 9 bases lining up with TRBD1. This TCR was recovered from a woman in her 70s with acute or convalescent COVID-19. CDR3 DNA: TGTGCCACCAGTGGGGACAGGGTGGCAGACCCAAATGAAAAACTGTTTTTT. Translation gives CATSGDRVADPNEKLFF.